This TCR beta chain was found in a study of tumor-infiltrating lymphocytes in primary liver carcinoma. The study's findings and limits: The bulk unsorted samples meant that CD4+ and CD8+ repertoires went uncompared. When set against blood, tumors had a significantly higher top-250-clone fraction (p = 0.039). Lower overlap was observed for tumor-adjacent and tumor-blood pairs relative to tumor region pairs.

TCR beta cDNA came from approximately 540 ng total RNA, primed with a constant-region primer. Three nested multiplex PCR rounds of slightly modified ARM-PCR generated TCR beta libraries. The study ran its first two PCR rounds for nine to ten cycles each, using TRBV1-TRBV30 forward primers and a C-beta reverse primer. MiXCR, run by TCRdb on the multiplex PCR reads, gives a single entry per CDR3 protein. The sample has fewer than 400,000 distinct CDR3 sequences, about 50% seen once. To note about this clonotype: Its antigen is unidentified. A much larger clone sits a single nucleotide away, making a read error possible.

Germline CDR1 and CDR2: MNHNS and SASEGT. The CDR3 sequence is 16 residues long. V shed 6 bases and J shed 1 base, with 18 bases lying between them. Germline DNA was extracted too, while blood RNA derived from unsorted whole blood. The source of this sequence is a woman between 25 and 40 years old with primary liver carcinoma and hepatitis B virus infection. The V gene is TRBV6-1, the J gene TRBJ1-1; maybe TRBD1 (6 bases). The sample was peripheral blood. CDR3 sequence (DNA): TGTGCCAGCAGGGAGAAACAGGGTGTAAGGAACACTGAAGCTTTCTTT. Translated: CASREKQGVRNTEAFF.